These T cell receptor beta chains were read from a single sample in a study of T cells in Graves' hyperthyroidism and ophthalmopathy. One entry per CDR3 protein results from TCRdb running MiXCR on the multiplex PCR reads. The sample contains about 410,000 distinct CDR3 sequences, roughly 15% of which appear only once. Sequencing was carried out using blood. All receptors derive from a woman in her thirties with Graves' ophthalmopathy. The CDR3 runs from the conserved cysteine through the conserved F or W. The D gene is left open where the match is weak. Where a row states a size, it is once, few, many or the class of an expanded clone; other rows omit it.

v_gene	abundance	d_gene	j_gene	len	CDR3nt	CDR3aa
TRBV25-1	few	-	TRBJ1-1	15	TGTGCCAGCAGTCCATCCAGGGGCAGGGGAGCTGAAGCTTTCTTT	CASSPSRGRGAEAFF
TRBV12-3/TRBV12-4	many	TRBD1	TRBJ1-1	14	TGTGCCAGCAGGCCAACAGGGGGCATCACTGAAGCTTTCTTT	CASRPTGGITEAFF
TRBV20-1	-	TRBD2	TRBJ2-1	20	TGCAGTGCTAGAGGGTTTCCGGGACTAGCGGGGGGGGGGACACACAATGAGCAGTTCTTC	CSARGFPGLAGGGTHNEQFF
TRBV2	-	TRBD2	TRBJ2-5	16	TGTGCCAGCAGCCAAGGCCTAGCGGCGGGCCAAGAGACCCAGTACTTC	CASSQGLAAGQETQYF
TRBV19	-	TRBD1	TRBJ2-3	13	TGTGCCAGTACGGACAGGGGCACAGATACGCAGTATTTT	CASTDRGTDTQYF
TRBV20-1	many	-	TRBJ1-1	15	TGCAGTGCTAGAGTTGAAAGGTGGGGGAACACTGAAGCTTTCTTT	CSARVERWGNTEAFF
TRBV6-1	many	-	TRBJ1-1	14	TGTGCCAGCAGTCGGGGGGGCTTAAACACTGAAGCTTTCTTT	CASSRGGLNTEAFF
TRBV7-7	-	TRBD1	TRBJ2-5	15	TGTGCTAGCAGCTTAGACAGGGGGGGCCGGGAGACCCAGTACTTC	CASSLDRGGRETQYF
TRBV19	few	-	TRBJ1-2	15	TGTGCCAGTAGTCCTGCGGGCAGCTCTAACTATGGCTACACCTTC	CASSPAGSSNYGYTF
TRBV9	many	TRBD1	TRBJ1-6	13	TGTGCCAGCAGCGTAGAGGGACAGGGACCCCTCCACTTT	CASSVEGQGPLHF
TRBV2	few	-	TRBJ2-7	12	TGTGTCATCCGGGACAACTTGTACGAGCAGTACTTC	CVIRDNLYEQYF
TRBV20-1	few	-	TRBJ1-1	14	TGCAGTGCTCCCTACACGAAGAGGAGCACTGAAGCTTTCTTT	CSAPYTKRSTEAFF
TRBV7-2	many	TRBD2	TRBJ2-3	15	TGTGCCAGCAGAGCACTAGCGGGGGGTTCAGATACGCAGTATTTT	CASRALAGGSDTQYF
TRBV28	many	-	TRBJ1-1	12	TGTGCCACTACGGAGGTGAACACTGAAGCTTTCTTT	CATTEVNTEAFF
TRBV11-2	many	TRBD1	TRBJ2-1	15	TGTGCCAGCAGCTCTTGGGGACAGCTTAACAATGAGCAGTTCTTC	CASSSWGQLNNEQFF
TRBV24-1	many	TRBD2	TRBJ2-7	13	TGTGCCGCATGGAGCGGGGCCAGGGACGAGCAGTACTTC	CAAWSGARDEQYF
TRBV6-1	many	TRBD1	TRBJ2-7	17	TGTGCCAGCAAGTTGTCGTCGGGGCCAGGGGGTTTCAGCGAGCAGTACTTC	CASKLSSGPGGFSEQYF
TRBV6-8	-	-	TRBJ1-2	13	TGTGCCAGCGAGGGACGGACTAACTATGGCTACACCTTC	CASEGRTNYGYTF
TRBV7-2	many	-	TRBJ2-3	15	TGTGCCAGCAGCTTGTGGGGCAGTACCACAGATACGCAGTATTTT	CASSLWGSTTDTQYF
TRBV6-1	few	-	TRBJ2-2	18	TGTGCCAGCAGACCCCGTTGGCTTGGAAACCCCTCATCCGGGGAGCTGTTTTTT	CASRPRWLGNPSSGELFF
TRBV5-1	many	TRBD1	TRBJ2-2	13	TGCGCCAGCAGCACCGACAGGGCCGGGGAGCTGTTTTTT	CASSTDRAGELFF
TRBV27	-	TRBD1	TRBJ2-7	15	TGTGCCAGCAGTGTACCGGGACAGGGGGCCTACGAGCAGTACTTC	CASSVPGQGAYEQYF
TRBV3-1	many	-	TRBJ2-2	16	TGTGCCAGCAGCCAAGGACCGCTCCGGGTATCCGGGGAGCTGTTTTTT	CASSQGPLRVSGELFF
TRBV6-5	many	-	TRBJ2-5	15	TGTGCCAGCAGTTACTCCTCCGCCGGACAAGAGACCCAGTACTTC	CASSYSSAGQETQYF
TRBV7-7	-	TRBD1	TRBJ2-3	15	TGTGCTAGCAGCTTAACAGGGGGCGTCTCAGATACGCAGTATTTT	CASSLTGGVSDTQYF
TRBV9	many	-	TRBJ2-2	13	TGTGCCAGCAGCGGCTACTCCACCGGGGAGCTGTTTTTT	CASSGYSTGELFF
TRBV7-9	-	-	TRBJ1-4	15	TGTGCCAGCAGCTTAGTGGGGGCGTTGGATGAAAAACTGTTTTTT	CASSLVGALDEKLFF
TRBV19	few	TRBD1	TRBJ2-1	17	TGTGCCAGTAGTCACCCTCGGACAGGACGCGTTAGGGATGAGCAGTTCTTC	CASSHPRTGRVRDEQFF
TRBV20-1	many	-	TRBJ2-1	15	TGCAGTGCTGATGGGACCATCGCGGGGTACAATGAGCAGTTCTTC	CSADGTIAGYNEQFF
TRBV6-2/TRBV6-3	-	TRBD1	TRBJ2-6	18	TGTGCCAGCAGTTACTCGGCGACAGGGCCCCGTGGGGCCAACGTCCTGACTTTC	CASSYSATGPRGANVLTF
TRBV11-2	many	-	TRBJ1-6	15	TGTGCCAGCAGAGCCATCCCGGGACTTTCGGGACCCCTCCACTTT	CASRAIPGLSGPLHF
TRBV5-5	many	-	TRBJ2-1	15	TGTGCCAGCAGCAGACTAGACAGGGACTACAATGAGCAGTTCTTC	CASSRLDRDYNEQFF
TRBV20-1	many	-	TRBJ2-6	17	TGCAGTGCTAGCCGTCGGGGGCGAGCTACTGGGGCCAACGTCCTGACTTTC	CSASRRGRATGANVLTF
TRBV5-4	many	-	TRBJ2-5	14	TGTGCCAGCAGCTCTCCTTCGGGGGGCGAGACCCAGTACTTC	CASSSPSGGETQYF
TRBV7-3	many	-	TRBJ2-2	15	TGTGCCAGCAGCTTAAAAGGGCTTCACACCGGGGAGCTGTTTTTT	CASSLKGLHTGELFF